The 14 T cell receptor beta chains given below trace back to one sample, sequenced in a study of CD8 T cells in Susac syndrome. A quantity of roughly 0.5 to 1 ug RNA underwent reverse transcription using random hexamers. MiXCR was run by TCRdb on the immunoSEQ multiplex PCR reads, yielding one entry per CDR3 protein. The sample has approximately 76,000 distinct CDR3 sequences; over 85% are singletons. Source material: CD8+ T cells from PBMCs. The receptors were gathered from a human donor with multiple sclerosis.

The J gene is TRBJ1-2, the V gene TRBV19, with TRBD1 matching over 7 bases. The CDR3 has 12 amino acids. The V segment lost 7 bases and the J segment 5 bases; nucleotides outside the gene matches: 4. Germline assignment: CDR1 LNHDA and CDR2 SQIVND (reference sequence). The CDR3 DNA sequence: TGTGCCAGTAACAGGGGTGGATATGGCTACACCTTC. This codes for CASNRGGYGYTF.

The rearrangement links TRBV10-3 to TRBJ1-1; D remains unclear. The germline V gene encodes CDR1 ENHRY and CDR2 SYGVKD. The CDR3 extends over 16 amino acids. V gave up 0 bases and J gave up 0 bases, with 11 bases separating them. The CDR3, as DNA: TGTGCCATCAGTGAGTCACCACGCAACATGAACACTGAAGCTTTCTTT. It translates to CAISESPRNMNTEAFF.

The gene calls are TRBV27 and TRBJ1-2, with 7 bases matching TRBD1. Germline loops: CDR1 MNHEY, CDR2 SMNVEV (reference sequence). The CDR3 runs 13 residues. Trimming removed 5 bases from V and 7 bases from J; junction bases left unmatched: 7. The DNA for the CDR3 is TGTGCCAGCAGTGCCAGGGGGGTCCGTGGCTACACCTTC. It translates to CASSARGVRGYTF.

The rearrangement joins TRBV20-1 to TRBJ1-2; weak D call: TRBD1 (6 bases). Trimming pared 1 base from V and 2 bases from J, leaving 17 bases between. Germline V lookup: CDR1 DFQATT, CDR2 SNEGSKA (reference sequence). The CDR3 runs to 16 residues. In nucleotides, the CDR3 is TGCAGTGCTAGAGTCGCCTCCGGGGGCACCAACTATGGCTACACCTTC. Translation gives CSARVASGGTNYGYTF.

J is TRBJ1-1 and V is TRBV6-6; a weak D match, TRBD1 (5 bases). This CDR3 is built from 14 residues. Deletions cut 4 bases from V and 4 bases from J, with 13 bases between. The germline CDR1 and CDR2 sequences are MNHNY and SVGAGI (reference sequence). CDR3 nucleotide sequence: TGTGCCAGCAGTTTGCGGGGCGCGGGCACTGAAGCTTTCTTT. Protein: CASSLRGAGTEAFF.

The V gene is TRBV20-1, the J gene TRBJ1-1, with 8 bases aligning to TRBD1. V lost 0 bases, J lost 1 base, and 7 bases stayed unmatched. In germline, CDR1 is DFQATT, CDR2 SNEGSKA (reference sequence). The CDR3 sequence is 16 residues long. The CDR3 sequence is CSARETGQGPNTEAFF. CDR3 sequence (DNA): TGCAGTGCTAGAGAGACCGGACAGGGCCCGAACACTGAAGCTTTCTTT.

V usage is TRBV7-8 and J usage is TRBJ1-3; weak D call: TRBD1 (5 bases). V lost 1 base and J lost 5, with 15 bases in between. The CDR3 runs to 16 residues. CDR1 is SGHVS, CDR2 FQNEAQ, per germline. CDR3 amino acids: CASSLGSRVLRNTIYF. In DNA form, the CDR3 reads TGTGCCAGCAGCTTAGGTTCCAGGGTCCTCCGAAACACCATATATTTT.

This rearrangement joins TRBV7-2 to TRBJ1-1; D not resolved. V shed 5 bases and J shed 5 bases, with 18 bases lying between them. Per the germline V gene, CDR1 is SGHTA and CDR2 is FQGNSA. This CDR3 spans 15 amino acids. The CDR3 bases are TGTGCCAGCAGCCCAGCCGGAGGGTGGGGAACTGAAGCTTTCTTT. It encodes CASSPAGGWGTEAFF.

CDR3 in DNA: TGTGCCAGCAGCTTAGGTATCTTGTTGGAGCAGTACTTC. It codes for CASSLGILLEQYF. V gene TRBV11-2 combines with J gene TRBJ2-7; D gene ambiguous. The V gene lost 1 base and the J gene lost 7 bases, with 11 bases spanning the gap. Germline CDR1 SGHAT, CDR2 FQNNGV. The CDR3 is 13 amino acids.

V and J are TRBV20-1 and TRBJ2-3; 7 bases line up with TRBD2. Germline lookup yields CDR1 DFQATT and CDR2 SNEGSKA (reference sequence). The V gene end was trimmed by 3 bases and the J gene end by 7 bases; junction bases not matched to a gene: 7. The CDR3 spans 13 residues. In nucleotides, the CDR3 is TGCAGTGCTAGTTCCGGGAGGAGGAATACGCAGTATTTT. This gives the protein CSASSGRRNTQYF.

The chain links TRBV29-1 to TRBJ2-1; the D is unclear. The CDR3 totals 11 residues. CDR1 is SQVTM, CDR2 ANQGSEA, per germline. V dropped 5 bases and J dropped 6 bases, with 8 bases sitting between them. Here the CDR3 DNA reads TGCAGCGTTTACAGAAGCAATGAGCAGTTCTTC. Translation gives CSVYRSNEQFF.

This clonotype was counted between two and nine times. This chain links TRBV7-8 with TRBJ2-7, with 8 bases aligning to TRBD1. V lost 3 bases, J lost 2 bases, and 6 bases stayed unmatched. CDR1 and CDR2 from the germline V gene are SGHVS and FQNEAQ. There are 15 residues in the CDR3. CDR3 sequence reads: CASSLSGTGTYEQYF. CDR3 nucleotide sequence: TGTGCCAGCAGCTTGTCCGGGACAGGTACCTACGAGCAGTACTTC. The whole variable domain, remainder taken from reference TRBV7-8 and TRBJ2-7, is GAGVSQSPRYKVAKRGQDVALRCDPISGHVSLFWYQQALGQGPEFLTYFQNEAQLDKSGLPSDRFFAERPEGSVSTLKIQRTQQEDSAVYLCASSLSGTGTYEQYFGPGTRLTVT.

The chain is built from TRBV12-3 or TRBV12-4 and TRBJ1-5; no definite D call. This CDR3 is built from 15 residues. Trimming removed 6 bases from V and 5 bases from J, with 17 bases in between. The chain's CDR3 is CASRELDFDDQPQHF. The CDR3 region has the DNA TGTGCCAGCAGGGAACTGGACTTTGACGATCAGCCCCAGCATTTT.

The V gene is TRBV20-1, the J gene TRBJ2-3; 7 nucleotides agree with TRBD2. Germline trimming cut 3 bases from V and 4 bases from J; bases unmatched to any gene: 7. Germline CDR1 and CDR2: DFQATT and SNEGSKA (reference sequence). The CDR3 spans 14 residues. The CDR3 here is CSARPSGISDTQYF. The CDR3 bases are TGCAGTGCTAGGCCCAGCGGGATTTCAGATACGCAGTATTTT.